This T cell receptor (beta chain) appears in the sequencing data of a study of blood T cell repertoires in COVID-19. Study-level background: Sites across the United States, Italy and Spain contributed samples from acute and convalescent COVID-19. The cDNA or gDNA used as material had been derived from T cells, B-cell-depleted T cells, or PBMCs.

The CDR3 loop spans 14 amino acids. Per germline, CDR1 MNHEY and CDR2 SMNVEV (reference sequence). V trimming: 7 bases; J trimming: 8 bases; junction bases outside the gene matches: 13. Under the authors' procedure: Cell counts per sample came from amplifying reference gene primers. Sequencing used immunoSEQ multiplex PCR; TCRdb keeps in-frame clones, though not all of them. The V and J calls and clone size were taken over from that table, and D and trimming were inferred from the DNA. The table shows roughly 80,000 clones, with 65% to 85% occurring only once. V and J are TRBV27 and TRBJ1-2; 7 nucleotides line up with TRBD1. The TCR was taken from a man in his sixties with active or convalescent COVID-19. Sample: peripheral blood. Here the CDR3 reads CASIQEGAREGYTF. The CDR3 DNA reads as TGTGCCAGCATTCAGGAGGGGGCCAGGGAGGGCTACACCTTC.